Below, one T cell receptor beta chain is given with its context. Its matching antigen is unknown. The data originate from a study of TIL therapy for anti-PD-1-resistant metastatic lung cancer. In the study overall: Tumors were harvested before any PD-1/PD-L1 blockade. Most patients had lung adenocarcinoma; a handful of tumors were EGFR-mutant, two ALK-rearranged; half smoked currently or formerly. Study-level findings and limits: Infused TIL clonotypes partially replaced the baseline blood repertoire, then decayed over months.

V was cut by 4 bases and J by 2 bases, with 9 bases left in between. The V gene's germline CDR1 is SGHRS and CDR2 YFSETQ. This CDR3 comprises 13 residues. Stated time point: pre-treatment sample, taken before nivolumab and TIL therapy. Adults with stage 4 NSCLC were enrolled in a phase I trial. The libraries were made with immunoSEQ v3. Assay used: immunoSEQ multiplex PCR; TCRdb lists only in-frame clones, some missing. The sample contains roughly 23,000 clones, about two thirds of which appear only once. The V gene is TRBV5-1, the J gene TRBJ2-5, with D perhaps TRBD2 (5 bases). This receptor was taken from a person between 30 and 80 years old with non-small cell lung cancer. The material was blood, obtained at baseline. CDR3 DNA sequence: TGCGCCAGCAGCGCTGGACTGCAAGAGACCCAGTACTTC. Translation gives CASSAGLQETQYF.